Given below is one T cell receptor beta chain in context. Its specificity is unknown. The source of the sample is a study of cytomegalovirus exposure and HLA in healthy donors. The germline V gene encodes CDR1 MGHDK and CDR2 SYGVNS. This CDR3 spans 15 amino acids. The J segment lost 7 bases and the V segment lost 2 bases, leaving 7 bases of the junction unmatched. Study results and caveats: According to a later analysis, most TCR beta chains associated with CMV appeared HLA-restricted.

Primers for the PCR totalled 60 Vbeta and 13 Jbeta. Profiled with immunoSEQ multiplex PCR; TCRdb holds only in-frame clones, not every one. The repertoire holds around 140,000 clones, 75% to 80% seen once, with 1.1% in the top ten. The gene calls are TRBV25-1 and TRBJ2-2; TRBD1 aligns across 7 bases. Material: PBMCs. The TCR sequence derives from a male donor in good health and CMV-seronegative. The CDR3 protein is CASSERGQSSGELFF. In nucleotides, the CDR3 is TGTGCCAGCAGTGAAAGGGGACAGTCCAGCGGGGAGCTGTTTTTT.